The 27 T cell receptor beta chains below were found in one sample sequenced in a study of blood T cell repertoires in COVID-19 (dated by TCRdb to the early 2020s). Library preparation was by the immunoSEQ multiplex PCR assay. The source is immuneACCESS, and TCRdb retained only in-frame sequences with V and J called. Part of the clones is not carried over; for the studies checked, unresolved V genes explain less than half of this, and the remainder is unexplained. The table for this sample lists some 140,000 clones; 75% to 80% of them were counted only once. The ten largest clones represent about 1.8% of the sample. Sequencing was performed on peripheral blood. These TCRs come from a man older than 75 with acute or convalescent COVID-19.

V is TRBV18 and J is TRBJ2-1, with 10 nucleotides matching TRBD1. The J segment lost 7 bases and the V segment lost 0 bases, leaving 6 bases of the junction unmatched. CDR1 KGHSH and CDR2 LQKENI come from the germline V gene. This CDR3 comprises 16 residues. For the CDR3, the DNA is TGTGCCAGCTCACCACCGATGACAGGGGGCCGGAATGAGCAGTTCTTC. Translated: CASSPPMTGGRNEQFF.

The chain combines TRBV6-1 with TRBJ2-7; 7 nucleotides agree with TRBD1. The CDR3 runs 17 residues. The germline CDR1 and CDR2 sequences are MNHNS and SASEGT. V dropped 2 bases and J dropped 0; count of bases not matched to a gene: 10. CDR3 sequence: CASSERSGGTSSYEQYV. The CDR3 coding sequence is TGTGCCAGCAGTGAAAGATCAGGGGGTACGAGCTCCTACGAGCAGTACGTC.

J is TRBJ1-2 and V is TRBV5-8, with 8 bases aligning to TRBD1. In germline, CDR1 is SGHTS, CDR2 YDEGEE. CDR3 size: 15 residues. Germline trimming cut 4 bases from V and 3 bases from J; bases unmatched to any gene: 8. In DNA form, the CDR3 reads TGTGCCAGCAGCCTGCAGGGGGCGGAATACTATGGCTACACCTTC. Translation gives CASSLQGAEYYGYTF.

The chain recombines TRBV28 with TRBJ1-2; TRBD1 matches 7 bases. Germline assignment: CDR1 MDHEN and CDR2 SYDVKM. The trim removed 6 bases at V and 7 bases at J, leaving 17 bases unmatched. The CDR3 is 16 amino acids. This chain's CDR3 is CASSPGGTADLGGYTF. The CDR3 DNA reads TGTGCCAGCAGCCCTGGGGGGACAGCGGACTTGGGTGGCTACACCTTC.

The CDR3 DNA follows: TGTGCCAGCACCTTAAGACGGGACACTGAAGCTTTCTTT. Protein: CASTLRRDTEAFF. The V and J genes are TRBV6-6 and TRBJ1-1; D not certain. V was clipped by 7 bases and J by 3 bases, with 12 bases between them. Germline lookup yields CDR1 MNHNY and CDR2 SVGAGI (reference sequence). The CDR3 length is 13 residues.

This clone has more than one count but fewer than ten. This chain connects TRBV2 to TRBJ1-3; TRBD1 matches at 7 bases. This CDR3 is 14 amino acids long. Germline V lookup: CDR1 SNHLY, CDR2 FYNNEI. V lost 6 bases and J lost 1; bases outside the gene matches: 3. CDR3 in DNA: TGTGCCAGCAGGACAGGGTTTTCTGGAAACACCATATATTTT. This codes for CASRTGFSGNTIYF.

This chain uses TRBV7-2 with TRBJ1-2; maybe TRBD1 (5 bases). V gave up 2 bases and J gave up 5 bases, with 15 bases separating them. From germline, CDR1 is SGHTA and CDR2 FQGNSA. The CDR3 loop spans 15 amino acids. The CDR3, as DNA: TGTGCCAGCAGCTTACTGGCCACGGAGGGGTATGGCTACACCTTC. It yields the protein CASSLLATEGYGYTF.

V usage is TRBV6-5 and J usage is TRBJ1-4; D is ambiguous. This CDR3 comprises 10 residues. In germline, CDR1 is MNHEY, CDR2 SVGAGI. V was pared by 8 bases and J by 7 bases, with 5 bases between. The CDR3 loop reads CASGREKLFF. The CDR3, as DNA: TGTGCCAGCGGCCGTGAAAAACTGTTTTTT.

J is TRBJ1-1 and V is TRBV19; no firm D call. In germline, CDR1 is LNHDA, CDR2 SQIVND (reference sequence). This CDR3 has 15 amino acids. Trimming removed 6 bases at V and 1 base at J, with 15 bases between. This CDR3 is CASSPPLNWNTEAFF. CDR3 nucleotides: TGTGCCAGTAGCCCACCTCTCAACTGGAACACTGAAGCTTTCTTT.

As DNA, the CDR3 is TGTGCCAGCAGCTCCTTCCGGGGTAGCGCCCAAGAGACCCAGTACTTC. This gives the protein CASSSFRGSAQETQYF. This chain links TRBV7-8 with TRBJ2-5, with D possibly TRBD2 on 5 matching bases. Looked up from germline, CDR1 is SGHVS and CDR2 is FQNEAQ. Trimming stripped 4 bases from V and 1 base from J, with 16 bases between. This CDR3 contains 16 residues.

The V call is TRBV3-1 (or the pseudogene TRBV3-2), the J call TRBJ2-1, with 11 positions matching TRBD1. With 4 bases clipped from V and 7 bases from J, the junction kept 6 bases outside the gene matches. CDR3 length: 15 residues. CDR1 is LGHDT and CDR2 is YNNKEL in the germline V gene (reference sequence). The CDR3 spells CASSRTGTGGNEQFF. The CDR3 coding sequence is TGTGCCAGCAGCCGGACCGGGACAGGGGGGAATGAGCAGTTCTTC.

CDR3 coding DNA: TGCAGTGCTAGTGCAGGGATAGCTAATGAAAAACTGTTTTTT. Amino acid sequence: CSASAGIANEKLFF. The chain joins TRBV20-1 to TRBJ1-4, with a possible D match to TRBD1 (5 bases). This CDR3 region has 14 residues. The germline V gene encodes CDR1 DFQATT and CDR2 SNEGSKA (reference sequence). Trimming removed 3 bases from V and 3 bases from J, with 11 bases in between.

The chain has TRBV7-9 and TRBJ1-1; a possible D gene is TRBD1 (5 bases). CDR1 and CDR2 (germline): SEHNR, FQNEAQ (reference sequence). V was cut by 5 bases and J by 4 bases, with 26 bases left in between. This CDR3 has 18 residues. CDR3 protein: CASSPYPPKQNQGTEAFF. As DNA, the CDR3 is TGTGCCAGCAGCCCTTACCCCCCTAAACAGAACCAGGGCACTGAAGCTTTCTTT. Combining the CDR3 with reference TRBV7-9 and TRBJ1-1 gives the whole variable domain DTGVSQNPRHKITKRGQNVTFRCDPISEHNRLYWYRQTLGQGPEFLTYFQNEAQLEKSRLLSDRFSAERPKGSFSTLEIQRTEQGDSAMYLCASSPYPPKQNQGTEAFFGQGTRLTVV.

This sequence joins TRBV30 and TRBJ2-5; a possible D gene is TRBD1 (5 bases). The germline gives CDR1 GTSNPN, CDR2 SVGIG (reference sequence). The CDR3 loop spans 12 amino acids. Trimming shortened V by 4 bases and J by 5 bases, and 11 bases separated the two germline ends. CDR3 protein: CAWKAGHETQYF. CDR3 nucleotides: TGTGCCTGGAAAGCAGGGCATGAGACCCAGTACTTC.

The chain combines TRBV7-2 with TRBJ2-3; D is perhaps TRBD2 (6 bases). The CDR3 extends over 14 amino acids. Trimming removed 3 bases at V and 4 bases at J, with 11 bases between. Germline CDR1 reads SGHTA; CDR2 reads FQGNSA. The CDR3 region has the DNA TGTGCCAGCAGCTTTGGGGCGGGGTCAGATACGCAGTATTTT. Protein sequence: CASSFGAGSDTQYF. Combining the CDR3 with reference TRBV7-2 and TRBJ2-3 gives the whole variable domain GAGVSQSPSNKVTEKGKDVELRCDPISGHTALYWYRQSLGQGLEFLIYFQGNSAPDKSGLPSDRFSAERTGGSVSTLTIQRTQQEDSAVYLCASSFGAGSDTQYFGPGTRLTVL.

This clone was observed a single time. The junction does not match germline at one end; this may be a read error. The chain employs TRBV27 and TRBJ2-2, with D tentatively TRBD1 (6 bases). CDR1 and CDR2 from the germline V gene are MNHEY and SMNVEV (reference sequence). This CDR3 has 15 residues. The CDR3 is CTSSFGARGTGELFF. The CDR3 DNA sequence: TGTACCAGCAGTTTTGGGGCCAGGGGCACCGGGGAGCTGTTTTTT.

This clone appeared a few times. This chain connects TRBV11-2 to TRBJ2-2, with a possible D match to TRBD1 (5 bases). Deletions cut 6 bases from V and 1 base from J, with 9 bases between. The CDR3 contains 14 residues. Germline CDR1 is SGHAT and CDR2 is FQNNGV. CDR3 sequence reads: CASRKQENTGELFF. The DNA of the CDR3 is TGTGCCAGCAGGAAACAGGAGAACACCGGGGAGCTGTTTTTT.

The chain combines TRBV5-1 with TRBJ2-3, with 9 bases that match TRBD2. Germline CDR1 reads SGHRS; CDR2 reads YFSETQ. J gave up 3 bases and V 2 bases, and 4 bases lay outside the gene matches. The CDR3 extends over 15 amino acids. Written as DNA, the CDR3 is TGCGCCAGCAGCTTTGGCGGGGGGGAGACAGATACGCAGTATTTT. Protein sequence: CASSFGGGETDTQYF.

The genes are TRBV11-3 and TRBJ2-1, with a tentative D call TRBD1 (5 bases). There are 13 residues in the CDR3. Trimming took 8 bases from V and 6 from J, leaving 14 bases between them. Germline V gene data show CDR1 as SGHNT and CDR2 as YENEEA. CDR3 region: CASEQGRGNEQFF. CDR3 DNA sequence: TGTGCCAGCGAGCAGGGCCGAGGCAATGAGCAGTTCTTC. The full variable domain, in which reference TRBV11-3 and TRBJ2-1 provide the parts outside the CDR3, is EAGVVQSPRYKIIEKKQPVAFWCNPISGHNTLYWYLQNLGQGPELLIRYENEEAVDDSQLPKDRFSAERLKGVDSTLKIQPAELGDSAVYLCASEQGRGNEQFFGPGTRLTVL.

V gene TRBV7-9 combines with J gene TRBJ1-4; D perhaps matches TRBD1 (5 bases). The CDR3 spans 16 residues. Trimming left V 1 base short and J 7 bases short, with 16 bases between. The germline CDR1 and CDR2 sequences are SEHNR and FQNEAQ (reference sequence). CDR3: CASSLGRGAGGEKLFF. The CDR3 coding sequence is TGTGCCAGCAGCTTAGGGCGGGGCGCGGGCGGTGAAAAACTGTTTTTT.

The genes are TRBV10-3 and TRBJ2-1, with 9 positions matching TRBD2. This CDR3 is 15 amino acids long. Germline V gene data show CDR1 as ENHRY and CDR2 as SYGVKD. The ends lost 11 bases at V and 9 bases at J; junction bases unmatched: 17. CDR3 DNA: TGTGCCGCCCAAGGGAACGTAGCGGGGGTGGGTGAGCAGTTCTTC. Translation: CAAQGNVAGVGEQFF.

The chain recombines TRBV5-1 with TRBJ2-5; no definite D call. The CDR3 sequence is 15 residues long. The V end was cut by 6 bases, the J end by 2 bases, with 17 bases between. Germline V gives CDR1 SGHRS, CDR2 YFSETQ. The CDR3 nucleotides are TGCGCCAGCACCCCCCGAACAAACGCTCAAGAGACCCAGTACTTC. Its translation: CASTPRTNAQETQYF.

In this sample, this clone turned up a few times. This chain links TRBV6-6 with TRBJ1-6; D may be TRBD1 (6 bases). The CDR3 extends over 13 amino acids. Trimming removed 7 bases at V and 10 bases at J, with 14 bases between. CDR1 MNHNY and CDR2 SVGAGI come from the germline V gene (reference sequence). The CDR3 DNA is TGTGCCAGCACCGCTCCAGGGGCCTCACCCCTCCACTTT. This sequence encodes CASTAPGASPLHF.

This clone has a handful of counts. The rearrangement joins TRBV18 to TRBJ1-5; 12 bases are a match to TRBD1. V was pared by 6 bases and J by 6 bases, with 6 bases of the junction left unmatched. There are 15 residues in the CDR3. Germline V gene sequence: CDR1 KGHSH, CDR2 LQKENI. CDR3 loop: CASSQGQGALQPQHF. CDR3 sequence (DNA): TGTGCCAGCTCGCAGGGACAGGGGGCCCTTCAGCCCCAGCATTTT.

In nucleotides, the CDR3 is TGTGCCAGCCTCGGGACTTTCCAGGTCTCTAACTATGGCTACACCTTC. It encodes CASLGTFQVSNYGYTF. The chain employs TRBV19 and TRBJ1-2; a possible D gene is TRBD1 (5 bases). V was pared by 9 bases and J by 0 bases, with 20 bases between. The CDR3 spans 16 residues. The germline CDR1 and CDR2 sequences are LNHDA and SQIVND (reference sequence). Combining the CDR3 with reference TRBV19 and TRBJ1-2 gives the whole variable domain DGGITQSPKYLFRKEGQNVTLSCEQNLNHDAMYWYRQDPGQGLRLIYYSQIVNDFQKGDIAEGYSVSREKKESFPLTVTSAQKNPTAFYLCASLGTFQVSNYGYTFGSGTRLTVV.

The chain couples TRBV30 to TRBJ2-7, with TRBD1 identical over 7 bases. CDR1 is GTSNPN, CDR2 SVGIG, per germline (reference sequence). The CDR3 extends over 13 amino acids. The ends lost 5 bases at V and 0 bases at J; junction bases unmatched: 4. CDR3 in DNA: TGTGCCTGGGGGAAGGGGGCCTCCTACGAGCAGTACTTC. Translation gives CAWGKGASYEQYF.

This chain connects TRBV7-9 to TRBJ2-3; 10 bases are shared with TRBD2. The V and J ends lost 5 bases and 7 bases, in that order; junction bases with no gene match: 6. Germline lookup yields CDR1 SEHNR and CDR2 FQNEAQ (reference sequence). This CDR3 is 14 amino acids long. The chain's CDR3 is CASSPSGGANTQYF. Here the CDR3 DNA reads TGTGCCAGCAGCCCCAGCGGGGGGGCAAATACGCAGTATTTT.